These T cell receptor beta chains were read from a single sample in a study of technical replicates of blood from a few donors. Some clones are missing from TCRdb's copy, which holds only in-frame ones; the method was immunoSEQ multiplex PCR. The repertoire holds roughly 71,000 clones, with around 95% as singletons. The sequencing input was T cells isolated from PBMCs. All receptors derive from a human donor in good health. CDR3s include the opening cysteine and the closing phenylalanine or tryptophan. The order of the fields is J gene, V gene, CDR3 protein.

>TRBJ2-3|TRBV11-3
CASSLNSAGDTQYF
>TRBJ2-1|TRBV5-1
CASQRRDPISGRGDGNYNEQFF
>TRBJ2-7|TRBV6-1
CASSVVRSDYEQYF
>TRBJ1-4|TRBV4-1
CASSQRGSNEKLFF
>TRBJ2-5|TRBV10-3
CAIGPAGNQETQYF
>TRBJ2-1|TRBV6-1
CASRRTGEYNEQFF
>TRBJ1-5|TRBV6-1
CASTLLGDQPQHF
>TRBJ2-7|TRBV29-1
CSVASGSGYEQYF
>TRBJ2-1|TRBV5-4
CASSLPQGLSSYNEQFF
>TRBJ1-1|TRBV28
CASRLQGAKAFF
>TRBJ1-2|TRBV6-6
CASTYWPLRVYGYTF
>TRBJ2-7|TRBV5-6
CASSLSNGGNSYEQYF
>TRBJ1-3|TRBV30
CAWSLPGVSGNTIYF
>TRBJ1-4|TRBV9
CASSASGTGEEKLFF
>TRBJ1-3|TRBV11-2
CASSLTGEGNTIYF
>TRBJ1-2|TRBV29-1
CSVEDLIQRFEDGYTF
>TRBJ1-5|TRBV28
CASSSWDMGLNGNQPQHF
>TRBJ2-7|TRBV29-1
CSVEEPKQGIGHEQYF
>TRBJ1-1|TRBV9
CASSVGPRGTEAFF
>TRBJ2-5|TRBV20-1
CSAPELFGYF
>TRBJ1-2|TRBV5-1
CASSLVGSPTGVSYGYTF
>TRBJ1-1|TRBV5-1
CASSLVRGGITEAFF
>TRBJ2-3|TRBV2
CASNGQGADTQYF
>TRBJ2-3|TRBV28
CASSLPGTGADTQYF
>TRBJ2-7|TRBV29-1
CSVEFSSGGDEQYF
>TRBJ1-1|TRBV29-1
CSAKQGPTEAFF
>TRBJ2-3|TRBV9
CASSPTGWRDSSTDTQYF
>TRBJ2-7|TRBV14
CASSQSRISVSRGPRGQYF
>TRBJ2-7|TRBV10-3
CAISNSGGSYEQYF
>TRBJ2-5|TRBV5-4
CASSFPTEESGTQYF
>TRBJ2-7|TRBV5-1
CASRRGAGEYEQYF
>TRBJ1-1|TRBV4-1
CASSQSGGTEAFF
>TRBJ1-5|TRBV4-1
CASSLQGHQPQHF
>TRBJ2-7|TRBV7-9
CAFTDQLYEQYF
>TRBJ1-5|TRBV2
CASSEVTLSGGGNQPQHF
>TRBJ2-7|TRBV30
CAWKRGGFYEQYF
>TRBJ2-5|TRBV7-7
CASSLGGTTQETQYF
>TRBJ2-7|TRBV2
CASKGLAGVSNEQYF
>TRBJ2-1|TRBV4-1
CASSQLTGLLINEQFF
>TRBJ2-4|TRBV7-2
CASSLAPAGGPLYF
>TRBJ1-4|TRBV9
CASSVGWGWNEKLFF
>TRBJ2-5|TRBV27
CASSFLGGETQYF
>TRBJ1-1|TRBV21-1
CASSNLGDRGSGPFFVSEAFF
>TRBJ2-2|TRBV10-1
CASSVSEGTGELFF
>TRBJ2-7|TRBV5-1
CASSHGQGTNAEQYF
>TRBJ2-2|TRBV7-3
CASSLRRAGNRANTGELFF
>TRBJ2-3|TRBV28
CASGGLGEWSSTDTQYF
>TRBJ2-2|TRBV28
CASSLFPDRGRDTGELFF
>TRBJ2-3|TRBV27
CASSGGGWGRRTQYF
>TRBJ1-2|TRBV12-5
CASGSGDGYTF
>TRBJ2-1|TRBV7-9
CASSLARGVSVGEQFF
>TRBJ1-2|TRBV7-9
CASSQRRETYYGYTF
>TRBJ2-3|TRBV19
CASSTSGTDTQYF